In this sample, the clone carrying this TCR beta chain turned up once. In the original processing: The assay estimated nucleated cells by amplifying reference gene primers. Profiling relied on immunoSEQ multiplex PCR, and the TCRdb table lists in-frame clones only, not all of them. Clone size and V and J calls were adopted from that table, with D and trimming inferred from the DNA. The repertoire holds about 190,000 clones, with 65% to 80% as singletons. There are 14 residues in the CDR3. The germline V gene encodes CDR1 SNHLY and CDR2 FYNNEI. The junction had 6 bases not matched to a gene; V was cut back by 6 bases and J by 7 bases. These data come from a study of blood T cell repertoires in COVID-19. Study summary: Both acute and convalescent COVID-19 samples were obtained from the United States, Italy and Spain. PBMCs, B-cell-depleted T cells, or T cells were the source of the cDNA or gDNA that made up the material.

The clonotype comes from a woman between 45 and 65 years old with acute or convalescent COVID-19. This chain links TRBV2 with TRBJ1-6, with TRBD1 matching 7 bases. The sequenced sample consisted of peripheral blood. CDR3 coding DNA: TGTGCCAGCAGGAAGACAGGGAACAATTCACCCCTCCACTTT. Amino acid sequence: CASRKTGNNSPLHF.